Each of the 6 T cell receptor beta chains below was sequenced from the same sample in a study of molecular identifiers for immune sequencing clone quantification. MiXCR, run by TCRdb on the PCR reads, gives a single entry per CDR3 protein. This sample has over 55,000 distinct CDR3 sequences; around 17% occur once, and the top ten carry approximately 1.6%. The sample comprised naive CD8+ T cells from blood, with Jurkat cell RNA spiked in. Subset here: FACS-sorted CD8+CD4-CCR7+CD45RA+ naive T cells. Receptors originate from a human donor in good health. Some libraries in this study had Jurkat cell RNA spiked in.

The sample holds many counts of this clonotype. The chain joins TRBV4-1 to TRBJ1-4; D remains unclear. Germline V gene data show CDR1 as MGHRA and CDR2 as YSYEKL. The CDR3 loop spans 14 amino acids. Deletions cut 2 bases from V and 12 bases from J, with 16 bases between. The CDR3 region is CASSQLGEASELFF. As DNA, the CDR3 is TGCGCCAGCAGCCAACTCGGTGAGGCATCGGAACTGTTTTTT.

This clonotype was counted ten times or more. The CDR3: CAWSWHSNTEAFF. The CDR3 DNA sequence: TGTGCCTGGAGTTGGCATTCGAACACTGAAGCTTTCTTT. This chain links TRBV30 with TRBJ1-1; the D is unclear. Per germline, CDR1 GTSNPN and CDR2 SVGIG (reference sequence). The ends were cut back, 2 bases at V and 1 base at J, with 8 bases in the middle. This CDR3 contains 13 residues.

This clonotype was counted many times. V is TRBV13 and J is TRBJ2-2, with 12 bases identical to TRBD2. Germline V gives CDR1 PRHDT, CDR2 FYEKMQ (reference sequence). After removal of 0 bases from V and 7 bases from J, the junction contained 18 bases not matched to a gene. The CDR3 has 21 residues. The CDR3 DNA reads TGTGCCAGCAGCTTAGGGGATGATCCGGGACTAGCGGGCGGTGAGGACGGGGAGCTGTTTTTT. This sequence encodes CASSLGDDPGLAGGEDGELFF.

This clonotype was seen more than once but under ten times. The rearrangement links TRBV3-1 to TRBJ2-1; D possibly matches TRBD1 or TRBD2 (5 bases each). V was clipped by 4 bases and J by 10 bases, with 23 bases between them. Germline V gives CDR1 LGHDT, CDR2 YNNKEL (reference sequence). This CDR3 comprises 16 residues. CDR3 in DNA: TGTGCCAGCAGCCCTGGGAGCAGCGAGGGGCGCTGGGAGCAGTTCTTC. Protein product: CASSPGSSEGRWEQFF.

This clonotype occurred many times. J is TRBJ2-7 and V is TRBV27, with 9 bases fitting TRBD2. The CDR3 loop spans 16 amino acids. Losses at the gene ends were 5 bases for V and 2 bases for J; bases not matched to a gene: 10. Germline CDR1 and CDR2: MNHEY and SMNVEV (reference sequence). Here the CDR3 DNA reads TGTGCCAGCAGTACGATCTGGACTAGCGAAACCTACGAGCAGTACTTC. It specifies CASSTIWTSETYEQYF.

This clonotype has at least ten counts. The chain recombines TRBV3-1 with TRBJ2-5; 9 nucleotides align to TRBD1. The CDR3 consists of 20 residues. Unmatched junction bases numbered 17, after V lost 1 base and J lost 2 bases. Looked up from germline, CDR1 is LGHDT and CDR2 is YNNKEL (reference sequence). The CDR3 loop reads CASSQVQAGTGIFGQETQYF. As DNA, the CDR3 is TGTGCCAGCAGCCAAGTCCAAGCCGGGACAGGGATTTTTGGGCAAGAGACCCAGTACTTC.